Below are 15 T cell receptor beta chains sequenced from a single sample in a study of tumor-infiltrating lymphocytes in primary liver carcinoma. Alongside blood RNA obtained from unsorted whole blood, germline DNA was also extracted. TCR beta cDNA was made from 450 to 500 ng total RNA with a constant-region primer. For TCR beta, libraries were produced by three nested multiplex PCR rounds using slightly modified ARM-PCR. TRBV1-TRBV30 forward and Cbeta reverse primers drove the first two approximately 10-cycle rounds. TCRdb recomputed calls from the multiplex PCR reads with MiXCR, one row per CDR3 protein. The sample lists around 210,000 distinct CDR3 sequences; about 61% were seen once. Sequencing input: peripheral blood. The receptors stem from a woman aged 55-69 years with primary liver carcinoma and hepatitis B virus infection.

A remark on this clonotype: Being one base from a much bigger clone, this may be a read error. The chain uses TRBV28 and TRBJ2-2; 7 bases are shared with TRBD1. In germline, CDR1 is MDHEN, CDR2 SYDVKM. CDR3 length: 13 amino acids. CDR3 loop: CASSLGGREGALF. The CDR3 nucleotides are TGTGCCAGCAGTTTAGGGGGAAGAGAGGGGGCCCTTTTT.

This clonotype was counted at least ten times. The CDR3 region has the DNA TGTGCCAGCAGGGCCCTGGTTTCACCCCTCCACTTT. Its translation is CASRALVSPLHF. V is TRBV12-3 or TRBV12-4 and J is TRBJ1-6; D is ambiguous. Trimming stripped 6 bases from V and 9 bases from J, with 9 bases between. CDR3 length equals 12 residues.

On this clonotype itself: At one end the junction does not follow the germline gene, possibly because of a read error. V and J are TRBV5-4 and TRBJ1-5; perhaps TRBD1 as D (6 bases). Germline assignment: CDR1 SGHNT and CDR2 YYREEE (reference sequence). This CDR3 has 13 amino acids. The CDR3 region is CACSANRDQPQHF. CDR3 coding DNA: TGTGCCTGCAGCGCCAACAGGGATCAGCCCCAGCATTTT.

Details on this clonotype: An end of the junction differs from the germline gene, which may be a read error. The genes are TRBV4-1 and TRBJ2-7, with TRBD2 matching over 8 bases. The germline V gene encodes CDR1 MGHRA and CDR2 YSYEKL. The CDR3 length is 19 residues. The CDR3 nucleotides read TGCGCCAGCAACCAAGAGGCCAGCGGGAGTTCTCATGGCTCCTACGAGCAGTACTTC. It specifies CASNQEASGSSHGSYEQYF.

This clonotype was recorded many times. The chain employs TRBV5-4 and TRBJ2-1, with 7 bases lining up with TRBD2. CDR3 length: 15 amino acids. V trimming: 2 bases; J trimming: 3 bases; junction bases outside the gene matches: 5. CDR1 and CDR2 (germline): SGHNT, YYREEE (reference sequence). CDR3 residues: CASSLLARDYNEQFF. In DNA form, the CDR3 reads TGTGCCAGCAGCTTACTAGCGAGAGACTACAATGAGCAGTTCTTC.

The table lists this clonotype with a count of one. Since a much larger clone is just one base distant, this may be a read error. This chain links TRBV10-3 with TRBJ1-1; possibly TRBD1 for D (6 bases). CDR1 is ENHRY and CDR2 is SYGVKD in the germline V gene. The CDR3 totals 14 residues. CDR3 nucleotides: TGTGTCATCAGTGAAGGGGGGACGAACACTGAAGCTTTCTTT. Its protein is CVISEGGTNTEAFF.

The chain is built from TRBV28 and TRBJ2-2, with D maybe TRBD1 (6 bases). The CDR3 length is 17 residues. Looked up from germline, CDR1 is MDHEN and CDR2 is SYDVKM. Trimming left V 7 bases short and J 5 bases short, with 23 bases between. The CDR3: CASNPIRGGKNTGELFF. In DNA form, the CDR3 reads TGTGCCAGCAATCCGATCAGGGGTGGAAAAAATACCGGGGAGCTGTTTTTT.

A word on this clonotype: A much bigger clone sits one base away, suggesting this may be a read error. The gene calls are TRBV5-6 and TRBJ2-1; no clear D gene. In germline, CDR1 is SGHDT, CDR2 YYEEEE. This CDR3 spans 15 amino acids. The V end lost 4 bases, the J end lost 9 bases, and 20 bases lay between the germline ends. Here the CDR3 DNA reads TGTGCCAGCAGCCTACTAAGTAGGGTAGGTAGTGAGCAGTTCTTC. Translated, it gives CASSLLSRVGSEQFF.

Comments on this clonotype: One end of the junction varies from germline; a read error may be responsible. The chain recombines TRBV11-2 with TRBJ2-3; unclear D gene. The germline gives CDR1 SGHAT, CDR2 FQNNGV. The CDR3 is made up of 16 amino acids. The CDR3 DNA reads TGTACCAGCAACCCGTTAGGCAGTGGGAACACAGATACGCAGTATTTT. This codes for CTSNPLGSGNTDTQYF.

This clonotype was counted ten times or more. CDR3 region: CASRGQAIQETQYF. The CDR3 region has the DNA TGTGCCAGCAGGGGACAGGCGATACAAGAGACCCAGTACTTC. The rearrangement joins TRBV6-5 to TRBJ2-5, with TRBD1 identical over 8 bases. The germline gives CDR1 MNHEY, CDR2 SVGAGI. CDR3 length: 14 amino acids. V was pared by 6 bases and J by 2 bases, with 5 bases of the junction left unmatched.

About this clonotype itself: Possible read error: a much larger clone is one base away. The chain is built from TRBV6-5 and TRBJ1-1; the match to TRBD1 covers 7 bases. CDR3 size: 12 residues. The J segment lost 10 bases and the V segment lost 5 bases, leaving 7 bases of the junction unmatched. In germline, CDR1 is MNHEY, CDR2 SVGAGI. The CDR3 DNA follows: TGTGCCAGCAGTCACAGGGGACTGCGAGCTTTCTTT. It yields the protein CASSHRGLRAFF.

Comments on this clonotype: Just one base apart from a much larger clone, this may be a read error. J is TRBJ1-5 and V is TRBV4-1; no clear D. The CDR3 has 14 amino acids. Germline assignment: CDR1 MGHRA and CDR2 YSYEKL. The CDR3 here is CANSQDGVGQPQHF. DNA for the CDR3: TGCGCCAACAGCCAAGATGGGGTGGGGCAGCCCCAGCATTTT.

About this clonotype: A read error may be the cause here, since a much bigger clone is one base away. The CDR3 sequence is CASRKQGALDTGELSF. Written as DNA, the CDR3 is TGTGCCAGCAGGAAACAGGGGGCGTTGGACACCGGGGAGCTGTCTTTT. The chain combines TRBV6-1 with TRBJ2-2; TRBD1 aligns across 9 bases. CDR1 MNHNS and CDR2 SASEGT come from the germline V gene. This CDR3 is 16 amino acids long.

Details on this clonotype: A much larger clone lies one base from this, so it may be a read error. This chain connects TRBV4-1 to TRBJ2-2; D gene ambiguous. Germline V gene lookup returns CDR1 MGHRA and CDR2 YSYEKL. CDR3 length equals 12 residues. The CDR3, as DNA: TGCGCCAGCGGCCAAGTTGGGGGGGAGCTGTTTTTT. It specifies CASGQVGGELFF.

As for this clonotype: A much larger clone lies a single base off, so this may be a read error. This chain links TRBV4-1 with TRBJ2-3, with a tentative D call TRBD2 (6 bases). CDR1 is MGHRA and CDR2 is YSYEKL in the germline V gene. The CDR3 spans 17 residues. Trimming removed 0 bases at V and 2 bases at J, with 15 bases between. In DNA, the CDR3 is TGCGCCAGCAGCCAAGAATTAGAGGGAGGCCTCACAGATACGCAGTATTTT. Its protein product is CASSQELEGGLTDTQYF.